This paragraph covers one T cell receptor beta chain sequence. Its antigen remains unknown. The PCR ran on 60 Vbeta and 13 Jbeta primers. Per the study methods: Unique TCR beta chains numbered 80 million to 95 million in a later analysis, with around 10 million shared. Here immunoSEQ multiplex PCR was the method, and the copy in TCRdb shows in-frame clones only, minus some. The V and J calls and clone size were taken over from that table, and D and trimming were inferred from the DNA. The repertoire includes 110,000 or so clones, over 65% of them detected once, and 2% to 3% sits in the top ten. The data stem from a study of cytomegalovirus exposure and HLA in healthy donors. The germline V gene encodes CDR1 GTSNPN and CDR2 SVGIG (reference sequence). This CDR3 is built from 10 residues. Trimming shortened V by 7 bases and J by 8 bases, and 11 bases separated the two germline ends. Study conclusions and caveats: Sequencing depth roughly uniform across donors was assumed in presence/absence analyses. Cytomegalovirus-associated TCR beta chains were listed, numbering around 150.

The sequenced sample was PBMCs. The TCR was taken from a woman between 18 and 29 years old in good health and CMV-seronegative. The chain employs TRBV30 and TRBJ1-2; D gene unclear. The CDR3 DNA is TGTGCCTCTTCGGTGGAGGGCTACACCTTC. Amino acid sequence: CASSVEGYTF.